Described below is a single T cell receptor (beta chain) sequence and its context. The CDR3 contains 16 residues. V shed 4 bases, J shed 2 bases, and the junction held 4 bases outside the gene matches. The entry originates in a study of Graves' ophthalmopathy and Graves' hyperthyroidism. Transcripts of RNA were the source for amplifying TCR beta CDR3 regions. Following a first-round RT-PCR that used HTBI primers, a second-round multiplex PCR was carried out. TCRdb itself ran the multiplex PCR reads through MiXCR, one entry per CDR3 protein. The repertoire holds 200,000 to 250,000 distinct CDR3 sequences, with approximately 29% as singletons.

The J gene is TRBJ2-2, the V gene TRBV12-3 or TRBV12-4; TRBD2 aligns across 10 bases. The specimen was peripheral blood. The TCR sequence derives from a man between 50 and 59 years old with Graves' ophthalmopathy. The CDR3 bases are TGTGCCAGCAGTTCCTGGACTAGCGGAAACACCGGGGAGCTGTTTTTT. Its protein product is CASSSWTSGNTGELFF.